This TCR beta chain was identified during a study of tumor-infiltrating lymphocytes in localized non-small cell lung cancer (dated by TCRdb to about 2021). Describing the broader study: The cohort covered several histologies, both smokers and never-smokers, and patients whose samples were collected after neoadjuvant chemotherapy. Each patient provided resected tumor tissue plus uninvolved lung tissue from the same patient, with the uninvolved lung tissue described as non-adjacent to the tumor. TCR sequencing was one of several integrated assays, alongside flow cytometry, multiplex immunofluorescence, RNA-seq, exome sequencing and proteomics, applied to the same patients. In total, the ICON cohort was made up of 150 or so surgical patients who had localized non-small cell lung cancer and whose tumors were resected. A total of 55 patients were part of the paired comparison of immunoSEQ T-cell fraction between tumor and uninvolved lung. On the study overall, not on this receptor specifically: Different pieces of the same tissue were used for different assays, so technical variation could not be separated from intratumor heterogeneity. The TCR-derived T-cell fraction showed no difference between the flow cytometry-defined immunotypes IM1 (good prognosis) and IM2 (poor prognosis). Consistent with immunofluorescence CD3 counts, TCRbeta sequencing supported greater T cell infiltration in tumors than in uninvolved lung tissue. Recurrence-free survival showed no association with tumor T-cell fraction measured by TCR sequencing (p = 0.61). Assay coverage differed among patients according to how much tissue was available, so only a subset of the cohort had TCR sequencing.

About this clone: Which antigen it targets is not known. No quality values exist for individual bases; no much larger clone is one base distant.

Enrollment in ICON was initiated in early 2016, and the last patient was enrolled in September 2018. Fresh tumor and matched uninvolved tissue for in-depth immune analyses, including TCR sequencing, were collected from a subcohort of approximately 82 patients. DNA for TCR sequencing was isolated from bulk tissue, and no cell sorting was done. TCR sequencing with the immunoSEQ assay provided the T-cell fraction in tumor and uninvolved lung tissue. Concerning the study's data processing: For survival analysis, patients were split into high (upper tertile) and low (lower two tertiles) T-cell fraction groups and compared by log-rank test. A signed-rank test was used to test differences in T-cell fraction between paired tumor and uninvolved lung samples. The immuneACCESS repertoire file appears here via TCRdb, limited to in-frame rearrangements. These files lack a portion of the clones; in checked studies, under half of the deficit traces to unresolved V genes, and the cause of the others is not known. D and trimming come from the DNA, and the V and J calls and clone size come from that table. The sample table shows around 17,000 clones, and approximately 80% are seen once. About 6.4% of the sample belongs to the ten largest clones.

Sequencing used lung tumor tissue. The TCR comes from a human donor with non-small cell lung cancer.

DNA sequence: TGTGCCAGCAGCGTAGGATTGGGCGAGCAGTACTTC. The resulting protein is CASSVGLGEQYF. In this chain, TRBV9 is recombined with TRBJ2-7, with no confidently assigned D gene. Counted from cysteine to phenylalanine, this CDR3 has 12 amino acids. The kept DNA is CDR3 alone, 36 bases in frame from the first base. CDR1 and CDR2 (SGDLS, YYNGEE) derive from the germline V gene. V loses 0 bases of germline sequence and J loses 6 bases, and the interval between the two ends is 7 bases.